Described below is a single T cell receptor (beta chain) sequence and its context. No antigen is known for it. No base-level quality is on record; no much larger clone is a single base apart. This sample is part of a study of blood T cell repertoires in COVID-19 (dated by TCRdb to 2019 to 2021). Notes on the research overall: Collaborator samples came from the United States, Italy and Spain and covered acute and convalescent phases of COVID-19. A de-identified subject ID, COVID-19 status, age in years and sex were almost always included in the sample metadata. Where HLA class I and class II types were available, the types were taken from metadata supplied by the sample provider, not from assay-based typing. The samples were drawn from the first 160 participants of the ongoing ImmuneRACE study and from over a thousand subjects provided by 6 global collaborators. Deeply sampled blood TCRbeta repertoires from subjects exposed to, actively infected with, or recovered from COVID-19 were included in the dataset. The material from the prospective study consisted of cDNA or gDNA derived from T cells, B-cell-depleted T cells, or PBMCs. The repertoires were released in a freely available public database intended as a resource for research on the immune response to SARS-CoV-2.

TCRbeta CDR3 regions were amplified from genomic DNA using the immunoSEQ Assay, a bias-controlled multiplex PCR. The original pipeline was this. The number of nucleated cells in each sample was estimated by amplification of reference gene primers within the assay. To quantify the absolute abundance of each unique TCRbeta CDR3 rearrangement, sequence reads were collapsed and filtered. For each sample, productive Simpson clonality was calculated as the square root of Simpson's diversity index over productive rearrangements. TCRdb obtained this table from immuneACCESS and retained in-frame rearrangements with V and J assigned. These tables miss some clones; where compared with another copy, unresolved V genes account for less than half of the shortfall, and the remainder is unexplained. V and J calls and clone size are those listed in that table; D and trimming were worked out from the DNA. For this sample there are tens of thousands of clones; 75% to 90% appear just once. The ten largest clones capture around 8.1% of the sample.

Collaborating institutions collected whole blood in K2EDTA tubes following their own protocols. For TCRbeta analysis, collaborator samples were shipped as frozen whole blood, as isolated PBMCs, or as DNA extracted from either sample type. Reading from cysteine to phenylalanine, the CDR3 counts 17 amino acids. Kept here is only the CDR3 DNA, which spans 51 bases and is read in frame from base 1. General findings and caveats noted by the study authors: The amount of clinical and demographic metadata varied by source and participant and was provided uncurated.

The sample taken for sequencing was peripheral blood. Recombination connected TRBV21-1 to TRBJ2-2; the DNA was not compared with TRBD2, the D call given in the table. TRBV21-1 has pseudogene status. The TCR sequence derives from a young man with active or convalescent COVID-19. The DNA sequence follows: TGTGCCAGCAGCAAAGGACTAGCGGACCGGAACACCGGGGAGCTGTTTTTT. Translated, it gives CASSKGLADRNTGELFF.